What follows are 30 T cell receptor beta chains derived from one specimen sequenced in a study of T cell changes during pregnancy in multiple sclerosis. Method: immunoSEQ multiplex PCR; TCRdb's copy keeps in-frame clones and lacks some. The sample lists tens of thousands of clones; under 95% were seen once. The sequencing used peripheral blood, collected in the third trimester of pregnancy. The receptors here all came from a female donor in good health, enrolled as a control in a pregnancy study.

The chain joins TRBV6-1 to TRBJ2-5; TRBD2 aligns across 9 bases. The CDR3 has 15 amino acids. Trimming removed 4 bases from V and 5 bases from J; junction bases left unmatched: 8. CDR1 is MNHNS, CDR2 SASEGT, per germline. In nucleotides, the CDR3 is TGTGCCAGCAGTGGTCGACTAGCGGCCTCGGAGACCCAGTACTTC. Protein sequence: CASSGRLAASETQYF.

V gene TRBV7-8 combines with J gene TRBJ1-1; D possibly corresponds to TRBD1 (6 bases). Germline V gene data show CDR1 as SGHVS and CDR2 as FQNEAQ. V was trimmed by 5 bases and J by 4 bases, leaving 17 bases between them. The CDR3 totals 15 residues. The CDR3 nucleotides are TGTGCCAGCAGCCCCCTGGGGGCGGGGGGCACTGAAGCTTTCTTT. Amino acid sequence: CASSPLGAGGTEAFF.

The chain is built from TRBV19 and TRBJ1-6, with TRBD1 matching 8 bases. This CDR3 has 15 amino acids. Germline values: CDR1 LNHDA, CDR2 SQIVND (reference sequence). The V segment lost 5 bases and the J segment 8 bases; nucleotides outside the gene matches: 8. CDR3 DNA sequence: TGTGCCAGTAGTGTATTGGACAGGGACTATTCACCCCTCCACTTT. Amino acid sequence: CASSVLDRDYSPLHF.

The CDR3 is CASSPRTSGGWEQYF. Written as DNA, the CDR3 is TGTGCCAGCTCACCGCGGACTAGCGGGGGGTGGGAGCAGTACTTC. The gene calls are TRBV18 and TRBJ2-7, with 14 nucleotides matching TRBD2. The CDR3 is 15 amino acids. V lost 3 bases and J lost 7; bases outside the gene matches: 5. CDR1 is KGHSH, CDR2 LQKENI, per germline. Filled out from reference TRBV18 and TRBJ2-7, the complete variable domain reads NAGVMQNPRHLVRRRGQEARLRCSPMKGHSHVYWYRQLPEEGLKFMVYLQKENIIDESGMPKERFSAEFPKEGPSILRIQQVVRGDSAAYFCASSPRTSGGWEQYFGPGTRLTVT.

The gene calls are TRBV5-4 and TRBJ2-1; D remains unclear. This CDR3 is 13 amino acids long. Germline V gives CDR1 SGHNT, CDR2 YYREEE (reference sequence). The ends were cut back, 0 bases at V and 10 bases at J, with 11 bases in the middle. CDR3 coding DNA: TGTGCCAGCAGCTTGGGCCCAGTTATCGAGCAGTTCTTC. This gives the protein CASSLGPVIEQFF.

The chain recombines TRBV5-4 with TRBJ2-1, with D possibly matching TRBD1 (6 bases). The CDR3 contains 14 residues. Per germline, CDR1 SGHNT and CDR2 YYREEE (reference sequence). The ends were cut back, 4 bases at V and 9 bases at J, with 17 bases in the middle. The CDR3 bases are TGTGCCAGCAGCCGGGTAGGGGAAGGGGGTGAGCAGTTCTTC. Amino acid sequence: CASSRVGEGGEQFF.

The CDR3, as DNA: TGTGCCAGCAGTTTATGGGGCCTGCGAAGCACAGATACGCAGTATTTT. It encodes CASSLWGLRSTDTQYF. This chain connects TRBV27 to TRBJ2-3; tentative D call: TRBD1 (5 bases). The V end lost 1 base, the J end lost 0 bases, and 11 bases lay between the germline ends. In germline, CDR1 is MNHEY, CDR2 SMNVEV (reference sequence). This CDR3 comprises 16 residues.

CDR3 sequence reads: CASSLEKVAGVYEQYF. The CDR3 DNA follows: TGCGCCAGCAGCTTGGAAAAGGTAGCGGGAGTATACGAGCAGTACTTC. V usage is TRBV5-1 and J usage is TRBJ2-7; TRBD2 aligns across 9 bases. Germline-derived CDR1 and CDR2 are SGHRS and YFSETQ. The junction had 8 bases not matched to a gene; V was cut back by 0 bases and J by 4 bases. This CDR3 contains 16 residues.

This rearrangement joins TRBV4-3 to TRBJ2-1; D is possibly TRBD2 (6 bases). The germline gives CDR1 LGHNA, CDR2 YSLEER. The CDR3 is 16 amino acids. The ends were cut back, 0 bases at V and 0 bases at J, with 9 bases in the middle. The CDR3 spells CASSQDFSGSYNEQFF. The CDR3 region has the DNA TGCGCCAGCAGCCAAGATTTTAGCGGCTCCTACAATGAGCAGTTCTTC.

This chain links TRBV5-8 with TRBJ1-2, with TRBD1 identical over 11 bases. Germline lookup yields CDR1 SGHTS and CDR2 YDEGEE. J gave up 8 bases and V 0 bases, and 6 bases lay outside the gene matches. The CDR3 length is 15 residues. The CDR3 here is CASSLGPGQGEGYTF. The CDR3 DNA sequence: TGTGCCAGCAGCTTGGGGCCGGGACAGGGGGAAGGCTACACCTTC. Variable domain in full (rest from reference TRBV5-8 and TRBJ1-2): EAGVTQSPTHLIKTRGQQATLRCSPISGHTSVYWYQQALGLGLQFLLWYDEGEERNRGNFPPRFSGRQFPNYSSELNVNALELEDSALYLCASSLGPGQGEGYTFGSGTRLTVV.

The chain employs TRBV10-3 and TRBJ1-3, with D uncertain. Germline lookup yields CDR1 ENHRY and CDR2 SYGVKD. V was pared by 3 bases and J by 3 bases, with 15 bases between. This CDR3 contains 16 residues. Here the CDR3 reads CAISEGRSLGGNTIYF. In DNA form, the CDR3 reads TGTGCCATCAGTGAAGGGAGGTCATTGGGTGGAAACACCATATATTTT.

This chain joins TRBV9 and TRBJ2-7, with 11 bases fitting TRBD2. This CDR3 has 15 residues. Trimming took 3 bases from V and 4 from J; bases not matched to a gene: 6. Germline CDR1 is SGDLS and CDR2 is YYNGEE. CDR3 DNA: TGTGCCAGCAGCGGCCGACTAGCGGGATTATACGAGCAGTACTTC. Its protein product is CASSGRLAGLYEQYF.

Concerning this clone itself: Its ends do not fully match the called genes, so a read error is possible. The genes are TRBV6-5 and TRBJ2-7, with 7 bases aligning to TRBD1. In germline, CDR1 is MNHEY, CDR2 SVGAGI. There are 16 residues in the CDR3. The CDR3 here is CASGYSTGPDSYEQYF. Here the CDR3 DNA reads TGTGCCAGCGGTTACTCGACAGGGCCAGACTCCTACGAGCAGTACTTC.

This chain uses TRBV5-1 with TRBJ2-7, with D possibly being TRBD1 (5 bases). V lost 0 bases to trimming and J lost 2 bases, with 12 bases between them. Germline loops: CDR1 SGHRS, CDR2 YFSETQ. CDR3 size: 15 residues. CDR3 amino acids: CASSLEETGPYEQYF. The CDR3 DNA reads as TGCGCCAGCAGCTTGGAGGAAACAGGACCCTACGAGCAGTACTTC. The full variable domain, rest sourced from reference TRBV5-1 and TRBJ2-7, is KAGVTQTPRYLIKTRGQQVTLSCSPISGHRSVSWYQQTPGQGLQFLFEYFSETQRNKGNFPGRFSGRQFSNSRSEMNVSTLELGDSALYLCASSLEETGPYEQYFGPGTRLTVT.

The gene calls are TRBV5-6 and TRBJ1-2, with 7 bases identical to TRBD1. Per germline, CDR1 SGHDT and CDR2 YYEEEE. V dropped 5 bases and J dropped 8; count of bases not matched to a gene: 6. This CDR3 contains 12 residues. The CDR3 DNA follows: TGTGCCAGCAGTCCAGGGGGAAGGGGCTACACCTTC. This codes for CASSPGGRGYTF.

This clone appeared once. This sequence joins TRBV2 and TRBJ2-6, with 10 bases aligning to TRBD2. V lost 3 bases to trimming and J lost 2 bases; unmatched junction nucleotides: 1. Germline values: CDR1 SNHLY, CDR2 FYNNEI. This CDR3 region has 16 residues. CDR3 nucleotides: TGTGCCAGCAGTGATCTAGCGGGAGCTGGGGCCAACGTCCTGACTTTC. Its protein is CASSDLAGAGANVLTF.

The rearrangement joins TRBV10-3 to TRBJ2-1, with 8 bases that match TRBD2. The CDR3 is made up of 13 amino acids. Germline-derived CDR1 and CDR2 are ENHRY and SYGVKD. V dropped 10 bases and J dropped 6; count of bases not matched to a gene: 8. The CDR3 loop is CATGTRKGNEQFF. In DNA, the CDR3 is TGTGCCACTGGGACTAGGAAAGGCAATGAGCAGTTCTTC.

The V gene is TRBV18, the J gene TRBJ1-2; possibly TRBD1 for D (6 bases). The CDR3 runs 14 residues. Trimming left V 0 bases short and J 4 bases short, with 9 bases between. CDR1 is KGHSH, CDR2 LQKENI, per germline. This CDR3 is CASSPPQGTYGYTF. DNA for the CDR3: TGTGCCAGCTCACCACCCCAGGGGACCTATGGCTACACCTTC. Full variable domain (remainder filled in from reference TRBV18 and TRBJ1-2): NAGVMQNPRHLVRRRGQEARLRCSPMKGHSHVYWYRQLPEEGLKFMVYLQKENIIDESGMPKERFSAEFPKEGPSILRIQQVVRGDSAAYFCASSPPQGTYGYTFGSGTRLTVV.

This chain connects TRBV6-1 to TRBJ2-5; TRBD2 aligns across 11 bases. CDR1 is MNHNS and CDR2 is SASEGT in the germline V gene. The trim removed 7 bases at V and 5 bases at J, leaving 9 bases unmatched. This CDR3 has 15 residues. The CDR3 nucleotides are TGTGCCAGCACCCATGGTAGCGGGAGGGGGGAGACCCAGTACTTC. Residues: CASTHGSGRGETQYF.

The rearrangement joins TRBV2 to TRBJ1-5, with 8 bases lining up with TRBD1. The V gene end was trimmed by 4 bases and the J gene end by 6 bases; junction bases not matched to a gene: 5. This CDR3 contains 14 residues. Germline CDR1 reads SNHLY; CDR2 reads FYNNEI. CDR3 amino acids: CASSGAGGGQPQHF. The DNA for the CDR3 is TGTGCCAGCAGTGGGGCAGGGGGCGGTCAGCCCCAGCATTTT.

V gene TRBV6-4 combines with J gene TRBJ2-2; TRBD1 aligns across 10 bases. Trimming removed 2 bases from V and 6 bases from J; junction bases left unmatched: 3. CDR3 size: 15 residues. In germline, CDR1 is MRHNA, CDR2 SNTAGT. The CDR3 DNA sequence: TGTGCCAGCAGTGACACGGGACAGGGGTCCGGGGAGCTGTTTTTT. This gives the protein CASSDTGQGSGELFF.

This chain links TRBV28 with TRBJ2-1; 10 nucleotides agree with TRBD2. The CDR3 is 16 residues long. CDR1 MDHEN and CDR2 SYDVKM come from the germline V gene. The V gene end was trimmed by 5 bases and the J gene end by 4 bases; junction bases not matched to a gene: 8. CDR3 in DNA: TGTGCCAGCAGTCCCAGACTAGCGGGCTTGTACAATGAGCAGTTCTTC. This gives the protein CASSPRLAGLYNEQFF.

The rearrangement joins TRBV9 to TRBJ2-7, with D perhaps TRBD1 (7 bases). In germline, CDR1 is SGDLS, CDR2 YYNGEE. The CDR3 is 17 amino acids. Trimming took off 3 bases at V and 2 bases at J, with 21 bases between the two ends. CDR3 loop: CASSEGGRDRWPYEQYF. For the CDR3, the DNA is TGTGCCAGCAGCGAGGGAGGCCGGGACAGATGGCCCTACGAGCAGTACTTC.

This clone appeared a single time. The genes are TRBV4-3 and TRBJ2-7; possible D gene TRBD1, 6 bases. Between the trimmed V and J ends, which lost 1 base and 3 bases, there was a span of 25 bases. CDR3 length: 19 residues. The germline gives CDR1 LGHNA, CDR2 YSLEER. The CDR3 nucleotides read TGCGCCAGCAGCCAAGCCGTAAGCAGGGGAGTCACTCGTAGCTACGAGCAGTACTTC. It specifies CASSQAVSRGVTRSYEQYF.

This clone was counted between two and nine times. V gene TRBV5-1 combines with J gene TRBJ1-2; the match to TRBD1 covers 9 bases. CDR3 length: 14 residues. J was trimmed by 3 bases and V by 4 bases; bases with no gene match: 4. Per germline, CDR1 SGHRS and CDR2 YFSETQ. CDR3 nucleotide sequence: TGCGCCAGCAGCAGCCGGGACAGGGACTATGGCTACACCTTC. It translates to CASSSRDRDYGYTF.

Here the CDR3 reads CASFRGGADSPLHF. The CDR3 DNA is TGTGCCAGCTTCCGAGGGGGAGCGGATTCACCCCTCCACTTT. The chain couples TRBV6-1 to TRBJ1-6; weak D call: TRBD1 (6 bases). Germline V gene sequence: CDR1 MNHNS, CDR2 SASEGT. The V and J ends lost 8 bases and 8 bases respectively, with 16 bases between them. The CDR3 spans 14 residues.

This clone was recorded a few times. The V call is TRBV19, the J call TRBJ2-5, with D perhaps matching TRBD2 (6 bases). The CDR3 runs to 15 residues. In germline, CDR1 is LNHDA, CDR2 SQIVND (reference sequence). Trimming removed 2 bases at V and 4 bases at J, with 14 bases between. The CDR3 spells CASSIRGFEGETQYF. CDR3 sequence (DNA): TGTGCCAGTAGTATACGGGGGTTCGAAGGAGAGACCCAGTACTTC.

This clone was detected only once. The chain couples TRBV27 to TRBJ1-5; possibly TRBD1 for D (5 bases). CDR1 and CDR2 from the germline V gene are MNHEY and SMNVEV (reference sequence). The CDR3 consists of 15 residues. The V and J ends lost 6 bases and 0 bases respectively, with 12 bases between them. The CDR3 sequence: CASSLSGYSNQPQHF. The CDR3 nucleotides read TGTGCCAGCAGCCTCTCAGGGTATAGCAATCAGCCCCAGCATTTT.

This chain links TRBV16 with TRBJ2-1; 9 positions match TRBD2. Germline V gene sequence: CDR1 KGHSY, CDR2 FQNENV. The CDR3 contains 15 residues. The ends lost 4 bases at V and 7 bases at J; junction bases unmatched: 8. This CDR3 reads CASSRLAEGGNEQFF. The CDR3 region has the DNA TGTGCCAGCAGCCGACTAGCGGAAGGTGGGAATGAGCAGTTCTTC.

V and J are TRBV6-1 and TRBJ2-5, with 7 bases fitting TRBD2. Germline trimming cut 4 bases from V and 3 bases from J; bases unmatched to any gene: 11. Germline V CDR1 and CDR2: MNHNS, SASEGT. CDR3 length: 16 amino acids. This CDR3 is CASSGAKTSVEETQYF. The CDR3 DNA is TGTGCCAGCAGTGGGGCAAAAACTAGCGTTGAAGAGACCCAGTACTTC.